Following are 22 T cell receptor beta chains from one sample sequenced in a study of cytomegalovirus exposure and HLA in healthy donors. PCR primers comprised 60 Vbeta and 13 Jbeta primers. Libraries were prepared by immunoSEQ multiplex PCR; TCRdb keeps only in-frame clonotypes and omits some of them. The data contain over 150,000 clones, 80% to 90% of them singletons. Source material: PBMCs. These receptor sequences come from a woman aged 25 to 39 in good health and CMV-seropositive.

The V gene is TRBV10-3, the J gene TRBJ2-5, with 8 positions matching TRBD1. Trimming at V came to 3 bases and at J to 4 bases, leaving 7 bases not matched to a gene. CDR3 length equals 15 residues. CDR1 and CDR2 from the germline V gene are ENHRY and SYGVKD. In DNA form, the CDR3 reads TGTGCCATCAGTGACTGGACAGGGAAAACAGAGACCCAGTACTTC. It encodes CAISDWTGKTETQYF.

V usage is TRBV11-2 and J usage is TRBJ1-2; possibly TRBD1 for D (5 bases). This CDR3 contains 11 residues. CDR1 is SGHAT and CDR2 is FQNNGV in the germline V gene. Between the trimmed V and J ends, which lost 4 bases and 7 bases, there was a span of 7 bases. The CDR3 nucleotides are TGTGCCAGCAGCTCCGGGGGTGGCTACACCTTC. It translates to CASSSGGGYTF.

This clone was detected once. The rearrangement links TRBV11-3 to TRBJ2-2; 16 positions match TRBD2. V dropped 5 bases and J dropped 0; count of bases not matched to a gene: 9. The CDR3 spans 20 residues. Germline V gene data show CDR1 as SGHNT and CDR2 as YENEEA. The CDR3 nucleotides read TGTGCCAGCAGCCCTGGCACCGGGACTAGCGGGGGGGCGAACACCGGGGAGCTGTTTTTT. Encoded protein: CASSPGTGTSGGANTGELFF.

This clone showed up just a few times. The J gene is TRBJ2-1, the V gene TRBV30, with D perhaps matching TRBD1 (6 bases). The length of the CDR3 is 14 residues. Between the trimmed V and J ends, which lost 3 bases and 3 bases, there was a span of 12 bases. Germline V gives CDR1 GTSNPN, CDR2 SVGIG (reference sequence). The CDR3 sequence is CAWSLGHRYNEQFF. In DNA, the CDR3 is TGTGCCTGGAGCCTGGGACATCGCTACAATGAGCAGTTCTTC.

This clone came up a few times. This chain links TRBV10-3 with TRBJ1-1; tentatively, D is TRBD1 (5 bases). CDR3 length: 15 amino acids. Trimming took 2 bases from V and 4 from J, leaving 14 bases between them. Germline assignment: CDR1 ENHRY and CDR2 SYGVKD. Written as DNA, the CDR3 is TGTGCCATCAGTGAGAATGGGGCAGGGTCCACTGAAGCTTTCTTT. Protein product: CAISENGAGSTEAFF.

In DNA form, the CDR3 reads TGTGCCAGCAGCTCACTTTTCCAAGAGACCCAGTACTTC. Protein: CASSSLFQETQYF. The chain is built from TRBV7-2 and TRBJ2-5; D gene unclear. This CDR3 is built from 13 residues. The V and J ends lost 4 bases and 1 base respectively, with 7 bases between them. Per the germline V gene, CDR1 is SGHTA and CDR2 is FQGNSA.

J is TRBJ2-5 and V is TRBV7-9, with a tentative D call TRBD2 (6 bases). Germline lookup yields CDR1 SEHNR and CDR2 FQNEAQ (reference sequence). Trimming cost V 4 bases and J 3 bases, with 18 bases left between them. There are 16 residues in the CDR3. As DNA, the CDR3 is TGTGCCAGCAGCTCCTCTAGCGCAGGTCCGGAAGAGACCCAGTACTTC. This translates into CASSSSSAGPEETQYF.

Here the CDR3 DNA reads TGCAGCGTTGAAGATCTCACAGATACGCAGTATTTT. Its translation is CSVEDLTDTQYF. The chain joins TRBV29-1 to TRBJ2-3; D gene ambiguous. The CDR3 runs 12 residues. Germline lookup yields CDR1 SQVTM and CDR2 ANQGSEA. Trimming cost V 0 bases and J 2 bases, with 3 bases left between them.

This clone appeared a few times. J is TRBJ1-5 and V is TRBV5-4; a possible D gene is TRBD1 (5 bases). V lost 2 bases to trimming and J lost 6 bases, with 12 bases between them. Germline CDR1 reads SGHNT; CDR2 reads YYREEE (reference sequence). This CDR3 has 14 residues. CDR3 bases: TGTGCCAGCAGCTTCGGGGGGGGGAGTCAGCCCCAGCATTTT. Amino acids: CASSFGGGSQPQHF. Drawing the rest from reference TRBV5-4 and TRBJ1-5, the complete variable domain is ETGVTQSPTHLIKTRGQQVTLRCSSQSGHNTVSWYQQALGQGPQFIFQYYREEENGRGNFPPRFSGLQFPNYSSELNVNALELDDSALYLCASSFGGGSQPQHFGDGTRLSIL.

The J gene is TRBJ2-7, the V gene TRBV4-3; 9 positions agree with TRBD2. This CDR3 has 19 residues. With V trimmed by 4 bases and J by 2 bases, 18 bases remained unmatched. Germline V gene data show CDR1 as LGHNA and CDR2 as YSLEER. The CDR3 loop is CASSPEGASGGPLPYEQYF. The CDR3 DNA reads TGCGCCAGCAGCCCCGAGGGGGCAAGCGGGGGGCCCTTGCCCTACGAGCAGTACTTC.

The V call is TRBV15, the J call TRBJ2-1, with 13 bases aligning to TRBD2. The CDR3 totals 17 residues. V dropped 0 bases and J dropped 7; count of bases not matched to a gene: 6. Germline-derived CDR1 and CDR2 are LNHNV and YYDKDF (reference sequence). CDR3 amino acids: CATSRDPGLAGTNEQFF. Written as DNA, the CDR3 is TGTGCCACCAGCAGAGACCCGGGACTAGCGGGGACAAATGAGCAGTTCTTC.

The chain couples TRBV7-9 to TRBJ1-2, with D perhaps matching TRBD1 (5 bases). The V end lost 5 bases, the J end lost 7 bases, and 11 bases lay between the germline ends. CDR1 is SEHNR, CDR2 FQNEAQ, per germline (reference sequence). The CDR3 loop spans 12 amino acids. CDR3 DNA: TGTGCCAGCAGCCCCCCCCAGGGTGGCTACACCTTC. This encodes CASSPPQGGYTF.

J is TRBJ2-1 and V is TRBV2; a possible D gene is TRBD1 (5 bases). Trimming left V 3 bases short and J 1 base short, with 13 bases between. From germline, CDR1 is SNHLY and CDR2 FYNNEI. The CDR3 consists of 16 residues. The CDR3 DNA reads TGTGCCAGCAGTGATGGTGACAGTGTTTCCTACAATGAGCAGTTCTTC. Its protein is CASSDGDSVSYNEQFF.

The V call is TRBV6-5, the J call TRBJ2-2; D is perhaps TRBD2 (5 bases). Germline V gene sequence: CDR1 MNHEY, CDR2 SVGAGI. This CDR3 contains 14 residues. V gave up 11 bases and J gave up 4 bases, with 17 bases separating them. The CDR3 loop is CAARRGYPTGELFF. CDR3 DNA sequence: TGTGCCGCCCGCAGAGGGTATCCCACCGGGGAGCTGTTTTTT.

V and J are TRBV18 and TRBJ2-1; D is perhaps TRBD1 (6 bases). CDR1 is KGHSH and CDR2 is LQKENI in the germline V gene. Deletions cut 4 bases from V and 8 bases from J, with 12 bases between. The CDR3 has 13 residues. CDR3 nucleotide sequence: TGTGCCAGCTCACGCCACAGGGTCGATGAGCAGTTCTTC. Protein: CASSRHRVDEQFF.

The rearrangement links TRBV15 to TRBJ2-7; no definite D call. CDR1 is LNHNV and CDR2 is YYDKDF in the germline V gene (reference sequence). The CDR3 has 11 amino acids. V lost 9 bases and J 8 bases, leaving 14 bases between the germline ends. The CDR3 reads CATSEAHQQYF. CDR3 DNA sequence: TGTGCCACTTCTGAAGCTCATCAGCAGTACTTC.

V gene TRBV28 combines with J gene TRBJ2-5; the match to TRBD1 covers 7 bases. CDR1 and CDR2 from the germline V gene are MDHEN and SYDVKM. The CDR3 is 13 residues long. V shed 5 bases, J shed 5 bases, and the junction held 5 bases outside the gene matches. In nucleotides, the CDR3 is TGTGCCAGCAGTAGACAGGGTGAGGAGACCCAGTACTTC. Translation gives CASSRQGEETQYF.

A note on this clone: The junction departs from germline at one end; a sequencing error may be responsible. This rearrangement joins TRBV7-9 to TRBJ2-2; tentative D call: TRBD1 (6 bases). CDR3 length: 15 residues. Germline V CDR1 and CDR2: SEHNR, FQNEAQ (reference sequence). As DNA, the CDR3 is TGTGCCAGCAGCTTACAGGGGACGAACACCGGGGAGCCGTTTTTT. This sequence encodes CASSLQGTNTGEPFF.

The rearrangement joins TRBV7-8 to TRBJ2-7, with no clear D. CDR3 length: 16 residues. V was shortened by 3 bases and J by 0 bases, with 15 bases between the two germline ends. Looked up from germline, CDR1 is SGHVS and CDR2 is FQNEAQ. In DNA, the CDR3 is TGTGCCAGCAGCTTCGATCGCAGAAGTCTCTCCTACGAGCAGTACTTC. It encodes CASSFDRRSLSYEQYF.

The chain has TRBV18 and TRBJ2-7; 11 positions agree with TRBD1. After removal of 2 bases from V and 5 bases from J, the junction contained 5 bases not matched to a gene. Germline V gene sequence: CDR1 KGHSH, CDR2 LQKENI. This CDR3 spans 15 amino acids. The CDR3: CASSPWGQGGDEQYF. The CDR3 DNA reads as TGTGCCAGCTCACCATGGGGACAGGGGGGCGACGAGCAGTACTTC.

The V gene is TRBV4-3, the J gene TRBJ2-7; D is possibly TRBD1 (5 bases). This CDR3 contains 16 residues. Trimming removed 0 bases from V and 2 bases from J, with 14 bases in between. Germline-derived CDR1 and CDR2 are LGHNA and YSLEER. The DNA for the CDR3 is TGCGCCAGCAGCCAAGAGGGCCCAGGGTTCACCTACGAGCAGTACTTC. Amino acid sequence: CASSQEGPGFTYEQYF.

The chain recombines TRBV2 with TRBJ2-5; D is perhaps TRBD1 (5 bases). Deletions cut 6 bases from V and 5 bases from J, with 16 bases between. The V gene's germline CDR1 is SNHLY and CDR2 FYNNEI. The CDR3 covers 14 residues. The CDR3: CASRPGQPGETQYF. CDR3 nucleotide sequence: TGTGCCAGCAGGCCGGGCCAGCCAGGGGAGACCCAGTACTTC.